This TCR beta chain came from a study of human T cells and chemical hapten exposure. Study background: Upper inner arm skin measuring about 2 cm by about 2 cm received 2% DPC for sensitization.

This clonotype was observed a handful of times. J was trimmed by 7 bases and V by 0 bases; bases with no gene match: 4. CDR1 and CDR2 from the germline V gene are DFQATT and SNEGSKA (reference sequence). The CDR3 spans 14 residues. As processed by the authors: Per-sample TCR counts ranged from roughly 23,224 to 750,000, median approximately 98,000. TCRdb itself ran the RACE reads through MiXCR, one entry per CDR3 protein. TCRdb, not the original authors, processed these V and J calls. Among about 74,000 distinct CDR3 sequences, roughly 15% were seen once, and the ten largest hold 4% to 6%. This sample's time point: pre-sensitization, week 0. Regarding treatment: therapeutic diphenylcyclopropenone sensitization with weekly scalp DPC. Patches went on only after blood had been drawn each time.

The rearrangement links TRBV20-1 to TRBJ2-4, with 9 bases identical to TRBD2. The receptor was isolated from a woman aged 45-59 years with alopecia areata. Some clones in this sample may be carry-over from other donors' samples. Sequencing was performed on whole blood, taken in connection with sensitization to the hapten diphenylcyclopropenone (DPC). The CDR3 DNA reads as TGCAGTGCTAGAGATCGCGGGAGGGGGAACATTCAGTACTTC. Translation gives CSARDRGRGNIQYF.